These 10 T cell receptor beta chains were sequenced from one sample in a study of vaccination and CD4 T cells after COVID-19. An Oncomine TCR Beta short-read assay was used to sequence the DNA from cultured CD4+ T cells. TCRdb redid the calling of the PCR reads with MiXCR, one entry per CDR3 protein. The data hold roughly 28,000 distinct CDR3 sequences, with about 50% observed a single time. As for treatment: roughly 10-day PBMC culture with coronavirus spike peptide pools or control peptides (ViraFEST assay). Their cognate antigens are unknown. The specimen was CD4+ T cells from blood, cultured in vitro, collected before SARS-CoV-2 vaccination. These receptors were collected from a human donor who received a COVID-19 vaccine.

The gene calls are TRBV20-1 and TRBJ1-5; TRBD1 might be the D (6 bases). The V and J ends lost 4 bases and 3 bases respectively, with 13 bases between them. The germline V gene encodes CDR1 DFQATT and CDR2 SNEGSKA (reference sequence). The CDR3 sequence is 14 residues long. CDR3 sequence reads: CSAKQGEDNQPQHF. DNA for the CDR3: TGCAGTGCTAAACAGGGAGAGGACAATCAGCCCCAGCATTTT.

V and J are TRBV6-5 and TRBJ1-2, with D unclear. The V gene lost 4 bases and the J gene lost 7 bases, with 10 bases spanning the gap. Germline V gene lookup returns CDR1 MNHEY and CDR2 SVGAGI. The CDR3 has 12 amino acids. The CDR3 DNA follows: TGTGCCAGCAGTTCGCGGGCAGGTGGCTACACCTTC. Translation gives CASSSRAGGYTF.

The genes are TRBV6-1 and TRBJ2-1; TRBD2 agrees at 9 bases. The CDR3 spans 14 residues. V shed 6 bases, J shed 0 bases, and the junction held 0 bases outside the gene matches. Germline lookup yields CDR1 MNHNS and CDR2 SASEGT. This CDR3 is CASRRGGSYNEQFF. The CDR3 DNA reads TGTGCCAGCAGGCGGGGGGGCTCCTACAATGAGCAGTTCTTC.

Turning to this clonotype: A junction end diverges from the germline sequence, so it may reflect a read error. CDR3 sequence reads: CAGSTRQNRVSNQPQHF. The CDR3 DNA reads TGTGCCGGTAGTACTCGGCAGAACAGGGTAAGCAATCAGCCCCAGCATTTT. The rearrangement links TRBV19 to TRBJ1-5; the D gene is possibly TRBD1 (6 bases). The CDR3 has 17 amino acids. The germline V gene has CDR1 LNHDA and CDR2 SQIVND (reference sequence). The complete variable domain, with remaining parts taken from reference TRBV19 and TRBJ1-5, reads DGGITQSPKYLFRKEGQNVTLSCEQNLNHDAMYWYRQDPGQGLRLIYYSQIVNDFQKGDIAEGYSVSREKKESFPLTVTSAQKNPTAFYLCAGSTRQNRVSNQPQHFGDGTRLSIL.

The CDR3 DNA reads as TGTGCCTCCAGAGGTAGCAATCAGCCCCAGCATTTT. Its translation is CASRGSNQPQHF. V and J are TRBV6-1 and TRBJ1-5; D unresolved. The CDR3 spans 12 residues. Looked up from germline, CDR1 is MNHNS and CDR2 is SASEGT. Trimming pared 11 bases from V and 0 bases from J, leaving 8 bases between.

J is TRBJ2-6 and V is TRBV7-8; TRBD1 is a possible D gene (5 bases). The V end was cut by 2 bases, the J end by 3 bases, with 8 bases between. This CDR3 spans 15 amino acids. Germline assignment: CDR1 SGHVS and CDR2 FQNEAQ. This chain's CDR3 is CASSLRGSGANVLTF. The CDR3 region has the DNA TGTGCCAGCAGCTTAAGGGGTAGTGGGGCCAACGTCCTGACTTTC.

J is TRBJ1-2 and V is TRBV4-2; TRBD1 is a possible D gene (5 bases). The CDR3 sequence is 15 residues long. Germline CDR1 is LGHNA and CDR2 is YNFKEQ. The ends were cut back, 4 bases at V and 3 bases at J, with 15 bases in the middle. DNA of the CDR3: TGTGCCAGCAGCCGTGACAGAGAAGTTGACTATGGCTACACCTTC. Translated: CASSRDREVDYGYTF.

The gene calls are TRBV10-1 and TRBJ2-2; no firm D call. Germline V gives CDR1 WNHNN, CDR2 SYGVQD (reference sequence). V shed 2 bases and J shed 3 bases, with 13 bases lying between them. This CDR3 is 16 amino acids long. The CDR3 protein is CASSEGIRTDTGELFF. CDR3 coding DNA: TGCGCCAGCAGTGAGGGTATCCGGACGGACACCGGGGAGCTGTTTTTT.

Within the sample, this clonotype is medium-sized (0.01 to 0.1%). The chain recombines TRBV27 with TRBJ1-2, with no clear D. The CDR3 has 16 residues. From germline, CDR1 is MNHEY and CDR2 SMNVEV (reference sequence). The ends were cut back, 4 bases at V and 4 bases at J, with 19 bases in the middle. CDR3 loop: CASSSLRTRSTYGYTF. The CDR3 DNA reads TGTGCCAGCAGTTCCCTCCGGACGAGGTCAACCTATGGCTACACCTTC.

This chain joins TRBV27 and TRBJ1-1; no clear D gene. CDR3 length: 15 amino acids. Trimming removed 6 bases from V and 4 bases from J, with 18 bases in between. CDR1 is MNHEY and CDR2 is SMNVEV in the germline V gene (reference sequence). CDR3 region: CASSASAQPGTEAFF. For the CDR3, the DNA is TGTGCCAGCAGCGCTAGCGCCCAGCCGGGCACTGAAGCTTTCTTT.